This T cell receptor beta chain emerged from a study of blood T cell repertoires in COVID-19. Overall study context: From the United States, Italy and Spain came samples of acute and convalescent COVID-19. In each case, the material was cDNA or gDNA derived from T cells, B-cell-depleted T cells, or PBMCs.

Authors' data handling: It was from reference gene primer amplification that nucleated cell counts were estimated. TCRdb keeps only in-frame clones here, not all; method: immunoSEQ multiplex PCR. Clone size and the V and J calls come from that table; the DNA yielded D and trimming. The table has a few hundred thousand clones, more than 65% seen once. J gave up 2 bases and V 6 bases, and 2 bases lay outside the gene matches. The CDR3 is 13 amino acids. The receptor comes from a middle-aged woman who had recovered from COVID-19. V gene TRBV12-3 or TRBV12-4 combines with J gene TRBJ1-1; 8 nucleotides align to TRBD1. Source material: peripheral blood. DNA for the CDR3: TGTGCCAGCAGGGGACAGGAAAACACTGAAGCTTTCTTT. Its translation is CASRGQENTEAFF.